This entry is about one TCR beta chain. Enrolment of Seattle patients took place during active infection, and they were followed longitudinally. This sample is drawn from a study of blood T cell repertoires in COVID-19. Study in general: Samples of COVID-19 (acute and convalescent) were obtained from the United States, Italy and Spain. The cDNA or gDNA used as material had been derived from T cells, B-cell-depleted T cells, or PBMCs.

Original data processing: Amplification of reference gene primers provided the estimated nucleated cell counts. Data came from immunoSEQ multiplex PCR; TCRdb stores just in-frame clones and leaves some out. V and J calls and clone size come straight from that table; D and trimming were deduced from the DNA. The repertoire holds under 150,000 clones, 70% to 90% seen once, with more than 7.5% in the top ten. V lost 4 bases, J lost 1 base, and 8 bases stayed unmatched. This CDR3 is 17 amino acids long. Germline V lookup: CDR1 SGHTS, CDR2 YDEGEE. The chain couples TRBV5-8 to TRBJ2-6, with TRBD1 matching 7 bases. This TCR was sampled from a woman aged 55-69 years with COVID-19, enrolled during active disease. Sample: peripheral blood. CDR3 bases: TGTGCCAGCAGCGTGGGGACAGTCGTATCTGGGGCCAACGTCCTGACTTTC. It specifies CASSVGTVVSGANVLTF. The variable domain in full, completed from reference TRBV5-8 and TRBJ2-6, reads EAGVTQSPTHLIKTRGQQATLRCSPISGHTSVYWYQQALGLGLQFLLWYDEGEERNRGNFPPRFSGRQFPNYSSELNVNALELEDSALYLCASSVGTVVSGANVLTFGAGSRLTVL.